A selection of T cell receptor beta chains follows, all from one sample in a study of human versus mouse CDR3 diversity and MHC coevolution. Assay used: immunoSEQ multiplex PCR; TCRdb lists only in-frame clones, some missing. The sample records about 77,000 clones, approximately 90% being singletons. The sequencing input was naive CD4+ T cells from blood. All receptors derive from a person between 25 and 70 years old in good health. Each CDR3 is given with its conserved first and last residue. D genes are given only for firm matches. Clone size appears in some rows only: once, few, many, or a class for an expanded clone.

clone_size	v_call	d_call	cdr3_length	j_call	cdr3_aa	cdr3_nt
NA	TRBV29-1	TRBD1	16	TRBJ1-1	CSVAGTGVRMNTEAFF	TGCAGCGTAGCCGGGACAGGGGTTAGAATGAACACTGAAGCTTTCTTT
NA	TRBV5-1	TRBD1	14	TRBJ2-7	CASSSRDSTDEQYF	TGCGCCAGCAGCTCCCGGGACAGTACGGACGAGCAGTACTTC
NA	TRBV10-2	NA	15	TRBJ1-1	CASSDVFYSLTEAFF	TGCGCCAGCAGTGATGTTTTCTACAGTCTCACTGAAGCTTTCTTT
NA	TRBV19	TRBD2	14	TRBJ2-1	CASAGTNSYNEQFF	TGTGCCAGTGCCGGGACTAACTCCTACAATGAGCAGTTCTTC
NA	TRBV28	NA	12	TRBJ1-2	CASSTSGTGYTF	TGTGCCAGCAGTACCTCGGGAACAGGCTACACCTTC
NA	TRBV28	TRBD1	13	TRBJ2-7	CASNYRDSFEQYF	TGTGCCAGCAACTACCGGGACAGTTTCGAGCAGTACTTC
NA	TRBV18	NA	14	TRBJ2-5	CASSPRGSQETQYF	TGTGCCAGCTCACCCCGGGGTAGCCAAGAGACCCAGTACTTC
once	TRBV2	NA	16	TRBJ2-2	CASSVRGAGVSGELFF	TGTGCCAGCAGTGTGAGGGGGGCGGGGGTCAGCGGGGAGCTGTTTTTT
NA	TRBV4-1	NA	15	TRBJ2-4	CASSQGAAGAIIQYF	TGCGCCAGCAGCCAAGGGGCCGCAGGGGCGATCATTCAGTACTTC
NA	TRBV5-1	NA	16	TRBJ2-2	CASSLGGVSNTGELFF	TGCGCCAGCAGCTTGGGCGGCGTCTCGAACACCGGGGAGCTGTTTTTT
once	TRBV28	NA	11	TRBJ1-1	CASSPRAEAFF	TGTGCCAGCAGTCCCAGGGCTGAAGCTTTCTTT
NA	TRBV19	TRBD1	16	TRBJ1-2	CASSTGTGWVFDGYTF	TGTGCCAGTAGTACCGGGACAGGGTGGGTCTTCGATGGCTACACCTTC
NA	TRBV13	NA	16	TRBJ2-3	CASSSFFSGLGDTQYF	TGTGCCAGCAGCTCCTTTTTTAGCGGTCTCGGGGATACGCAGTATTTT
NA	TRBV6-1	TRBD1	14	TRBJ2-7	CASSQDRGRLEQYF	TGTGCCAGCAGTCAGGACAGGGGGCGTTTGGAGCAGTACTTC
NA	TRBV11-2	NA	14	TRBJ1-5	CASSTGHSNQPQHF	TGTGCCAGCAGCACGGGACATAGCAATCAGCCCCAGCATTTT
NA	TRBV6-5	NA	15	TRBJ1-2	CASSLRDTRNYGYTF	TGTGCCAGCAGTCTCCGGGACACAAGAAACTATGGCTACACCTTC
NA	TRBV7-9	TRBD2	15	TRBJ2-7	CASSRTSGRPYEQYF	TGTGCCAGCAGTCGGACTAGCGGGAGACCCTACGAGCAGTACTTC
NA	TRBV4-1	NA	15	TRBJ2-5	CASSQPGQKQETQYF	TGCGCCAGCAGCCAACCGGGTCAGAAACAAGAGACCCAGTACTTC
NA	TRBV5-1	TRBD2	15	TRBJ2-5	CASSISGRAGETQYF	TGCGCCAGCAGCATTAGCGGGAGGGCCGGTGAGACCCAGTACTTC
NA	TRBV30	NA	15	TRBJ2-5	CAWRGGAVTQETQYF	TGTGCCTGGAGGGGGGGGGCAGTTACACAAGAGACCCAGTACTTC
NA	TRBV7-8	TRBD1	15	TRBJ1-1	CASSRRDRGGTEAFF	TGTGCCAGCAGCCGTCGGGACAGGGGAGGCACTGAAGCTTTCTTT
NA	TRBV28	TRBD1	16	TRBJ1-2	CASSPPGTGGIYGYTF	TGTGCCAGCAGTCCTCCTGGGACAGGGGGAATCTATGGCTACACCTTC
once	TRBV18	NA	16	TRBJ1-2	CASSPAGGAGHYGYTF	TGTGCCAGCTCACCCGCGGGAGGGGCCGGGCACTATGGCTACACCTTC
NA	TRBV6-4	TRBD1	13	TRBJ1-1	CASRQGMNTEAFF	TGTGCCAGCAGACAGGGGATGAACACTGAAGCTTTCTTT
NA	TRBV15	TRBD1	16	TRBJ2-7	CATSRGEGTVHYEQYF	TGTGCCACCAGCAGAGGAGAAGGGACAGTACACTACGAGCAGTACTTC
NA	TRBV7-9	NA	15	TRBJ1-1	CASSYNGVLNTEAFF	TGTGCCAGCAGCTACAACGGGGTTCTGAACACTGAAGCTTTCTTT
NA	TRBV28	NA	16	TRBJ1-4	CASSEILGGIGEKLFF	TGTGCCAGCAGTGAAATATTAGGGGGAATTGGAGAAAAACTGTTTTTT
NA	TRBV10-1	TRBD2	16	TRBJ2-1	CASSEGTGGTRNEQFF	TGCGCCAGCAGTGAGGGGACGGGAGGGACGAGGAATGAGCAGTTCTTC
NA	TRBV7-9	NA	14	TRBJ1-5	CASSLFDNNQPQHF	TGTGCCAGCAGCTTATTTGACAACAATCAGCCCCAGCATTTT
few	TRBV10-3	NA	14	TRBJ1-5	CAISEDSGWQPQHF	TGTGCCATCAGTGAGGACAGTGGGTGGCAGCCCCAGCATTTT
NA	TRBV5-6	TRBD1	18	TRBJ1-2	CASSLARGQERDNYGYTF	TGTGCCAGCAGCTTGGCCAGAGGACAGGAAAGGGATAACTATGGCTACACCTTC
NA	TRBV6-7	NA	13	TRBJ2-3	CASSYESTDTQYF	TGTGCCAGCAGTTACGAGAGCACAGATACGCAGTATTTT
NA	TRBV20-1	NA	11	TRBJ1-4	CSANSMEKLFF	TGCAGCGCGAATTCAATGGAAAAACTGTTTTTT